This T cell receptor beta chain originates from a study of blood T cell repertoires in COVID-19. Study-wide context: In each case, the material was cDNA or gDNA derived from T cells, B-cell-depleted T cells, or PBMCs.

Trimming shortened V by 6 bases and J by 4 bases, and 15 bases separated the two germline ends. Germline assignment: CDR1 LNHDA and CDR2 SQIVND (reference sequence). CDR3 size: 14 residues. As handled by the study authors: Reference gene primers were amplified, and this amplification served to estimate nucleated cell counts. Generated by immunoSEQ multiplex PCR, the TCRdb table keeps only in-frame clones and is missing some. V and J calls and clone size are given by that table; D and trimming were obtained from the DNA. The sample records 300,000 to 350,000 clones, about 91% being singletons. This clone was seen only once. Seattle cases were enrolled at active infection and followed longitudinally.

Sample: peripheral blood. The V gene is TRBV19, the J gene TRBJ1-1; D unresolved. The receptor comes from a man aged 30-40 years with COVID-19, enrolled during active disease. CDR3 coding DNA: TGTGCCAGTAGACCTAGTGGCGTGGGCACTGAAGCTTTCTTT. Protein sequence: CASRPSGVGTEAFF.